A selection of T cell receptor beta chains follows, all from one sample in a study of blood T cell repertoires in COVID-19. Sequencing was performed with immunoSEQ multiplex PCR; in TCRdb, only in-frame clones are kept and a portion is missing. The data hold 250,000 or so clones, with roughly 86% observed a single time. Sample: peripheral blood. Source of these receptors: a man aged 40-50 years with active or convalescent COVID-19. CDR3s include the opening cysteine and the closing phenylalanine or tryptophan. The D gene is left open where the match is weak. Where a row states a size, it is once, few, many or the class of an expanded clone; other rows omit it.

V gene,J gene,D gene,clone size,CDR3 DNA,CDR3 protein
TRBV4-1,TRBJ1-2,TRBD1,once,TGCGCCAGCAGCCAAGATGACAGGGTTAACTATGGCTACACCTTC,CASSQDDRVNYGYTF
TRBV7-9,TRBJ1-4,TRBD1,.,TGTGCCAGCAGCCCCGCCGTCCAACAGGGGGCAGCGATTGAAAAACTGTTTTTT,CASSPAVQQGAAIEKLFF
TRBV5-1,TRBJ2-1,.,.,TGCGCCAGCAGCTTAGGTCAGGGTGTCTACAATGAGCAGTTCTTC,CASSLGQGVYNEQFF
TRBV5-5,TRBJ2-3,.,.,TGTGCCAGCAGCTTGGTTACCGGGAGAGACCAAGATACGCAGTATTTT,CASSLVTGRDQDTQYF
TRBV5-4,TRBJ1-5,.,.,TGTGCCAGCAGCTTGGCAGGGTACAATCAGCCCCAGCATTTT,CASSLAGYNQPQHF
TRBV19,TRBJ2-3,TRBD1,many,TGTGCCAGTAGTCCGACAGGGGGCACATCTACAGATACGCAGTATTTT,CASSPTGGTSTDTQYF
TRBV29-1,TRBJ2-1,TRBD1,.,TGCAGCGTTGAGGGGACAGGGGTCCCGGGTGAGCAGTTCTTC,CSVEGTGVPGEQFF
TRBV28,TRBJ2-7,TRBD1,.,TGTGCCAGCAGTTTAAGGGTAGGGACAGGGGGCGGCGAGCAGTACTTC,CASSLRVGTGGGEQYF
TRBV28,TRBJ1-5,.,.,TGTGCCAGCAGGGGGACACCCATTAGCAATCAGCCCCAGCATTTT,CASRGTPISNQPQHF
TRBV20-1,TRBJ2-5,.,.,TGCAGTGTGGAGGGGGCGGCCCAGTACTTC,CSVEGAAQYF
TRBV29-1,TRBJ1-1,.,.,TGCAGCGTTGAAACAGGGACCTACACTGAAGCTTTCTTT,CSVETGTYTEAFF
TRBV9,TRBJ1-6,.,once,TGTGCCAGCAGCGTAGACAGCTCCTATAATTCACCCCTCCACTTT,CASSVDSSYNSPLHF
TRBV28,TRBJ2-7,.,few,TGTGCCAGCAGTTCATCAGGGGTTTCCGAGCAGTACTTC,CASSSSGVSEQYF
TRBV6-1,TRBJ1-1,.,once,TGTGCCAGCAGTGAAGCGGGGAGGGGCTCGGTGAACACTGAAGCTTTCTTT,CASSEAGRGSVNTEAFF
TRBV27,TRBJ2-3,TRBD1,.,TGTGCCAGCAGTACACCCGACAGGGCCCGCACAGATACGCAGTATTTT,CASSTPDRARTDTQYF
TRBV7-2,TRBJ2-1,TRBD1,few,TGTGCCAGCAGCTGGGGACAGGGGACGGGGAATGAGCAGTTCTTC,CASSWGQGTGNEQFF
TRBV5-5,TRBJ1-2,.,.,TGTGCCAGCAGCTTGGGGACAGTACTTACAGGGGGCTACACCTTC,CASSLGTVLTGGYTF
TRBV11-3,TRBJ2-6,TRBD1,.,TGTGCTTCCTCCCGGGACAGCCCGTCCTCTGGGGCCAACGTCCTGACTTTC,CASSRDSPSSGANVLTF
TRBV5-1,TRBJ1-5,.,.,TGCGCCAGCAGCCCGGAGTGGATTGAGGGCAATCAGCCCCAGCATTTT,CASSPEWIEGNQPQHF
TRBV5-1,TRBJ2-7,.,.,TGCGCCAGCAGCTTGGCACATGATAAACAGGTTACCTACGAGCAGTACTTC,CASSLAHDKQVTYEQYF
TRBV7-9,TRBJ1-2,TRBD1,.,TGTGCCAGCAGCTTAGGGAGGACAGGGGTTGGCGGCTACACCTTC,CASSLGRTGVGGYTF
TRBV2,TRBJ2-7,TRBD1,.,TGTGCCAGCAGTGAAGCCAGGGGGCCTCCCGCCGAGCAGTACTTC,CASSEARGPPAEQYF
TRBV4-1,TRBJ1-3,.,once,TGCGCCAGCAGCTTACTGGGGGGTGCCAGGGAAGGAAACACCATATATTTT,CASSLLGGAREGNTIYF
TRBV2,TRBJ2-7,.,.,TGTGCCAGCAGTGAAGGGGCGGGGGCAGGCGAGCAGTACTTC,CASSEGAGAGEQYF
TRBV30,TRBJ2-6,TRBD2,.,TGTGCCTGGCGACTAGCGGGAACCTCTGGGGCCAACGTCCTGACTTTC,CAWRLAGTSGANVLTF
TRBV3-1/TRBV3-2,TRBJ1-2,.,.,TGTGCCAGCAGCCAAGCTCCAGGGATTAACTATGGCTACACCTTC,CASSQAPGINYGYTF
TRBV5-6,TRBJ1-2,.,.,TGTGCCAGCAGCTTGTCTCACTATGGCTACACCTTC,CASSLSHYGYTF
TRBV6-5,TRBJ2-1,.,.,TGTGCCAGCAGTTGGGGAGGGAGGGGGAAATACAATGAGCAGTTCTTC,CASSWGGRGKYNEQFF
TRBV5-1,TRBJ2-1,TRBD2,.,TGCGCCAGCAGCCAACTAGCGGGGAATTCCAATGAGCAGTTCTTC,CASSQLAGNSNEQFF
TRBV28,TRBJ2-5,.,.,TGTGCCAGCAGTACCGCAGTTCCAGAGACCCAGTACTTC,CASSTAVPETQYF
TRBV5-1,TRBJ1-2,TRBD1,.,TGCGCCAGCGCCATTGACAGGGTAGAAAATGGCTACACCTTC,CASAIDRVENGYTF
TRBV28,TRBJ1-1,.,.,TGTGCCAGCAGATATCTCAACACTGAAGCTTTCTTT,CASRYLNTEAFF
TRBV9,TRBJ2-2,.,.,TGTGCCAGCAGCGTAGTATCAGGCTCCGGGGAGCTGTTTTTT,CASSVVSGSGELFF
TRBV6-5,TRBJ2-7,TRBD1,.,TGTGCCAGCAGTTCCCCGGGACAGGGGATATACGAGCAGTACTTC,CASSSPGQGIYEQYF
TRBV11-2,TRBJ1-1,TRBD1,.,TGTGCCAGCAGCTTAGCAGGGACAGACACTGAAGCTTTCTTT,CASSLAGTDTEAFF
TRBV29-1,TRBJ2-4,.,.,TGCAGCGTTGAAGACCTCCCGTCCCTGGGGCTTCCTACCAAAAACATTCAGTACTTC,CSVEDLPSLGLPTKNIQYF
TRBV28,TRBJ2-1,TRBD2,.,TGTGCCAGCAGTCCATACGGGACTAGCGGGGTCGTGCAGTTCTTC,CASSPYGTSGVVQFF
TRBV5-1,TRBJ2-1,TRBD2,.,TGCGCCAGCAGCATCTTGGGGCCTAGCGGGGGGTCATACAATGAGCAGTTCTTC,CASSILGPSGGSYNEQFF
TRBV9,TRBJ1-4,.,.,TGTGCCAGCAGCGTGGACATGACCAATGAAAAACTGTTTTTT,CASSVDMTNEKLFF
TRBV5-5,TRBJ1-5,TRBD1,.,TGTGCCAGCAGCTTGACAGGGGAGGAGACCCAGCATTTT,CASSLTGEETQHF
TRBV6-1,TRBJ1-2,.,.,TGTGCCAGCAGTAGAAATACAGGGTCCTTCGGCTACACCTTC,CASSRNTGSFGYTF
TRBV14,TRBJ1-5,TRBD1,.,TGTGCCAGCAGCCAAAGGGGACAGGGTAATCTCAATCCGTATCAGCCCCAGCATTTT,CASSQRGQGNLNPYQPQHF
TRBV7-7,TRBJ2-2,TRBD2,.,TGTGCTAGCAGCACCCGACTAGCGGGAAGGGGCGGGGAGCTGTTTTTT,CASSTRLAGRGGELFF
TRBV3-1/TRBV3-2,TRBJ1-4,TRBD1,.,TGTGCCAGCAGCCATCTGGACAGGGGTAATGAAAAACTGTTTTTT,CASSHLDRGNEKLFF
TRBV11-3,TRBJ1-2,.,.,TGTGCCAGCAGCTTAGTAGGGGGACGATCGACGAATGGCTACACCTTC,CASSLVGGRSTNGYTF
TRBV5-1,TRBJ1-4,.,.,TGCGCCAGCAGAGTTACCGGGACTCCCGCAACTAATGAAAAACTGTTTTTT,CASRVTGTPATNEKLFF
TRBV19,TRBJ2-1,TRBD1,.,TGTGCCAGTAGTATACCGGGGACAGGGATGAATGAGCAGTTCTTC,CASSIPGTGMNEQFF
TRBV6-5,TRBJ2-5,.,.,TGTGCCAGCAGAAAAGAAGGTGGGCGAGAGACCCAGTACTTC,CASRKEGGRETQYF
TRBV27,TRBJ1-6,.,.,TGTGCCAGCAGTGACCCAGGGAATTCACCCCTCCACTTT,CASSDPGNSPLHF
TRBV18,TRBJ1-5,.,.,TGTGCCAGCTCACCACCGTCAGGCAATCAGCCCCAGCATTTT,CASSPPSGNQPQHF
TRBV4-1,TRBJ2-1,TRBD2,.,TGCGCCAGCAGCCAAAATACCGGGACTAGCCCCGAGGTGTTCTTC,CASSQNTGTSPEVFF